Listed here are 2 T cell receptor beta chains from one sample, sequenced in a study of graft-versus-host responses after intestinal transplantation. Sequenced by immunoSEQ multiplex PCR; TCRdb stores in-frame clones only, minus some. The table has roughly 10,000 clones, about 91% seen once; the top ten hold over 5%. The sample here was PBMCs, taken approximately 69 days after transplant. Receptors were obtained from a human patient who received an intestinal transplant, so some T cells may come from the graft donor.

Only a few counts were recorded for this clone. The chain combines TRBV7-9 with TRBJ2-3; D might be TRBD1 or TRBD2, each matching 6 bases. CDR1 is SEHNR, CDR2 FQNEAQ, per germline (reference sequence). V lost 8 bases to trimming and J lost 3 bases, with 24 bases between them. The CDR3 has 17 residues. The CDR3 here is CASYAAGHFAETDTQYF. For the CDR3, the DNA is TGTGCCAGCTATGCGGCGGGACACTTCGCTGAGACAGATACGCAGTATTTT.

The chain uses TRBV28 and TRBJ2-7; D assignment may be TRBD1 or TRBD2 (5 bases each). Germline values: CDR1 MDHEN, CDR2 SYDVKM. This CDR3 is 15 amino acids long. V lost 6 bases to trimming and J lost 6 bases, with 21 bases between them. In DNA, the CDR3 is TGTGCCAGCAGAGATCGCTCCGGGGCGTCTTTCGAGCAGTACTTC. Encoded protein: CASRDRSGASFEQYF.